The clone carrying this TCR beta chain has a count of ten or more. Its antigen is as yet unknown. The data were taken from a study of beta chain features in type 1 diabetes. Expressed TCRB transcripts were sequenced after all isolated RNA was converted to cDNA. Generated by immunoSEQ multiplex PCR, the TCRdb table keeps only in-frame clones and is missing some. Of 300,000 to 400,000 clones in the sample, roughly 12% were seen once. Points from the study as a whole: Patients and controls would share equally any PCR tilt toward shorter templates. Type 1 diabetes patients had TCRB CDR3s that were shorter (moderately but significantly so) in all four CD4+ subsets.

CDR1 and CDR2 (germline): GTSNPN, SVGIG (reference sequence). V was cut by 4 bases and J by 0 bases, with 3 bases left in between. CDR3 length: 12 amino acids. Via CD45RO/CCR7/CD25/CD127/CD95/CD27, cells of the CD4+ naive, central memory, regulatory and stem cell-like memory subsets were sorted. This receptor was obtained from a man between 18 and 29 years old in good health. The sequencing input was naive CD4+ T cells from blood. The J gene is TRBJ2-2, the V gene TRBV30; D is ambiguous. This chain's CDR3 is CAWTANTGELFF. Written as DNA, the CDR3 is TGTGCCTGGACAGCGAACACCGGGGAGCTGTTTTTT.